The T cell receptor (beta chain) described here comes from a study of blood T cell repertoires in COVID-19 (dated by TCRdb to the early 2020s). With respect to the entire study: Samples covering the acute and convalescent phases of COVID-19 were provided by collaborators in the United States, Italy and Spain. The prospective study material was composed of cDNA or gDNA derived from T cells, B-cell-depleted T cells, or PBMCs. Sample metadata almost always included a de-identified subject ID, COVID-19 status, age in years and sex. The repertoires were made available in a free public database intended to serve as a resource for research on the immune response to SARS-CoV-2. The samples were drawn from two sources: the first 160 participants of the ongoing ImmuneRACE study, and fewer than 1,500 subjects contributed by 6 global collaborators. Deeply sampled blood TCRbeta repertoires from subjects exposed to, actively infected with, or recovered from COVID-19 were included in the dataset. HLA class I and class II types, where available, came from metadata supplied by the sample provider rather than from assay-based typing.

The immunoSEQ Assay, a bias-controlled multiplex PCR, was used to amplify TCRbeta CDR3 regions from genomic DNA. The published analysis was carried out like this. Nucleated cell counts per sample were estimated from amplification of reference gene primers within the assay. Sequence reads were collapsed and filtered to measure the absolute abundance of every unique TCRbeta CDR3 rearrangement. For each sample, productive Simpson clonality was calculated by taking the square root of Simpson's diversity index across productive rearrangements. Imported from immuneACCESS, the table was reduced by TCRdb to in-frame sequences with V and J called. These copies leave out some clones; in studies compared against another copy, an unresolved V gene accounts for under half, and the cause of the remainder is not known. That table gives V, J and clone size, and the DNA gave D and trimming. The sample has about 280,000 clones on record, around 91% of them singletons. Together, the top ten hold 1.7% of the sample.

In the prospective study, participants were about 18 to 95 years old, resided in about two dozen geographic areas of the United States, and were enrolled through a virtual design. Cohort assignment in the prospective study relied on participant-reported clinical history from a screening survey and a study questionnaire. In the prospective study, whole blood, serum and a nasopharyngeal or oropharyngeal swab were collected from each participant by mobile phlebotomists. Additional blood draws and questionnaires over an approximately two-month period could optionally be provided by prospective study participants. Before DNA extraction, prospective study blood samples were shipped either frozen or at room temperature. From cysteine to phenylalanine, the CDR3 is 15 amino acids long. Just CDR3 DNA is preserved here, 45 bases in frame from base 1. CDR1 and CDR2, per the germline V gene (reference sequence), are MNHEY and SMNVEV. V is clipped by 5 bases and J by 1 base, and the sequence between their germline boundaries is 12 bases long.

This clone was observed a few times. No antigen is known for it. Base qualities are not at hand, and no much larger clone is one base apart. Paper-wide results and their limitations: Clinical and demographic metadata were provided uncurated, with the amount varying by source and participant.

Here the chain combines TRBV27 and TRBJ1-5, and possibly TRBD1, on 6 matching bases. Sequencing was performed on PBMCs or T cells enriched from blood (not recorded which). The sequence was collected from a woman younger than 30 with acute COVID-19. The bases are TGTGCCAGCAGTCAAAACAGGGTGAGCAATCAGCCCCAGCATTTT. Its protein reads: CASSQNRVSNQPQHF.